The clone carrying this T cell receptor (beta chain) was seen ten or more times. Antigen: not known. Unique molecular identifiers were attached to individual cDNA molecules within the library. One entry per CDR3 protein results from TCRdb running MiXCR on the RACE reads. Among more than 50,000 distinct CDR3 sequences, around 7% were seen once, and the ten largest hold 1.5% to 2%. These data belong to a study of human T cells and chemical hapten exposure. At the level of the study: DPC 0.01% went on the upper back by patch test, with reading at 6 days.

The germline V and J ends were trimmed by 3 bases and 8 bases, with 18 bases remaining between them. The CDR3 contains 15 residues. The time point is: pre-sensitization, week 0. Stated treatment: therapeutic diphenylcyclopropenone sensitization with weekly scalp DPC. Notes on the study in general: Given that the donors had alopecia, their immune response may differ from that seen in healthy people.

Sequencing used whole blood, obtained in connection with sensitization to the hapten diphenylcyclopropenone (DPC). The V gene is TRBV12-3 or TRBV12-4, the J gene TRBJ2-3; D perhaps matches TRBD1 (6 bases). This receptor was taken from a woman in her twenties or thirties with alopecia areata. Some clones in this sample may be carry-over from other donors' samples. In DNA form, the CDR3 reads TGTGCCAGCAGTTTTTTGGGGGCCGCATTCGGTACGCAGTATTTT. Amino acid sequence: CASSFLGAAFGTQYF.